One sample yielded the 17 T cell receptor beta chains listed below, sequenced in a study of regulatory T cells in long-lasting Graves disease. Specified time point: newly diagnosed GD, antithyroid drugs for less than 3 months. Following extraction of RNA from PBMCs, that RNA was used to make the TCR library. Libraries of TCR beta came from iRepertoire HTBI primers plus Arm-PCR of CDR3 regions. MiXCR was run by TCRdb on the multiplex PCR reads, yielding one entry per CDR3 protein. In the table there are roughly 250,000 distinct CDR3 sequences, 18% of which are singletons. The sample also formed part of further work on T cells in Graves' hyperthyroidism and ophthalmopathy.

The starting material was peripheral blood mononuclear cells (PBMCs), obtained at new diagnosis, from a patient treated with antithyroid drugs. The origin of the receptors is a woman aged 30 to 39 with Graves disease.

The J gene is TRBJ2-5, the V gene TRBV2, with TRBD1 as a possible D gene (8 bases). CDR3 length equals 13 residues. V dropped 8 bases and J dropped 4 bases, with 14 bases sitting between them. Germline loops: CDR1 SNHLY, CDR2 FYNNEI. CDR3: CASREDRVETQYF. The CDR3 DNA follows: TGTGCCAGCCGGGAGGACAGGGTAGAGACCCAGTACTTC.

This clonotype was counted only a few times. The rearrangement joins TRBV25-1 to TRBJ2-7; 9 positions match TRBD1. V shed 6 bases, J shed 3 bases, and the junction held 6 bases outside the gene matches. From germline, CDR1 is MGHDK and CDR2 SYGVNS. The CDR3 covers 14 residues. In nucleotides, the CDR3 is TGTGCCAGCAGATCCGGGACAGGGATCTACGAGCAGTACTTC. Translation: CASRSGTGIYEQYF.

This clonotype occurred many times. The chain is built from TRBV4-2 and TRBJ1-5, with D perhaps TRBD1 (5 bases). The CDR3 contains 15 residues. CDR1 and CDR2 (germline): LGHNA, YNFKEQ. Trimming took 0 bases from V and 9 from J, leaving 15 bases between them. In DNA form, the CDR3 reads TGTGCCAGCAGCCAAGATGACAGTGGGGAGTCGCCCCAGCATTTT. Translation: CASSQDDSGESPQHF.

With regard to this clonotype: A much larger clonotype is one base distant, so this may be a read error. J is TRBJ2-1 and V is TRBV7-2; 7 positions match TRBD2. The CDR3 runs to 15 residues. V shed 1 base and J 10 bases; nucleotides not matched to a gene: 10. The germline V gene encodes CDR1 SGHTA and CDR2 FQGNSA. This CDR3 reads CASSLGGGPYYEQFF. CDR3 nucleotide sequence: TGTGCCAGCAGCTTAGGCGGGGGACCATACTACGAGCAGTTCTTC. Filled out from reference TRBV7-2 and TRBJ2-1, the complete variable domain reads GAGVSQSPSNKVTEKGKDVELRCDPISGHTALYWYRQSLGQGLEFLIYFQGNSAPDKSGLPSDRFSAERTGGSVSTLTIQRTQQEDSAVYLCASSLGGGPYYEQFFGPGTRLTVL.

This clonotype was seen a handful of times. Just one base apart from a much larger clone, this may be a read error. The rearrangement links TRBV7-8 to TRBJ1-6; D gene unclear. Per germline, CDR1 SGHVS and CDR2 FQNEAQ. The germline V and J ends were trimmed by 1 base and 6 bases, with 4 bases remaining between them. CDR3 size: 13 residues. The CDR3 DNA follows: TGTGCCAGCAGCTTAGTAACTAATTCACCCCTCCACTTT. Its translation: CASSLVTNSPLHF.

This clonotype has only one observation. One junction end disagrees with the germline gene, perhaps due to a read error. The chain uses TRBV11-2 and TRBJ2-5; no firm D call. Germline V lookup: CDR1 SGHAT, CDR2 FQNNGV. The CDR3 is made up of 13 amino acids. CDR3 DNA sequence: TGTGCCAGCAGCATAGAGATTTCAGGGACCCAGTACTTC. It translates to CASSIEISGTQYF.

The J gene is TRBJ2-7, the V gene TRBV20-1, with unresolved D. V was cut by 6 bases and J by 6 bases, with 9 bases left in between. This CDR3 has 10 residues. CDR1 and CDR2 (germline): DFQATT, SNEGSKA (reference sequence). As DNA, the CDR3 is TGCAGTGCCCGTTTTGGCGAGCAGTACTTC. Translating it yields CSARFGEQYF.

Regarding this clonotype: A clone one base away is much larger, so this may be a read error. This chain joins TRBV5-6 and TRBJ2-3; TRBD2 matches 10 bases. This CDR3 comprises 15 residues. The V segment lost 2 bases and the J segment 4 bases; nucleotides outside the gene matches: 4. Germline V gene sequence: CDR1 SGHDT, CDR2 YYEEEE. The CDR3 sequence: CASSFPSGGADTQYF. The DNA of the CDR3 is TGTGCCAGCAGCTTTCCTAGCGGGGGCGCAGATACGCAGTATTTT.

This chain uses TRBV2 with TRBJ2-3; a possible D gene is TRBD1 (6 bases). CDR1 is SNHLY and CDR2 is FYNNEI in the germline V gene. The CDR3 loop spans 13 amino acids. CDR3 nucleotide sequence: TGTGCGATGCAGGGGCAGGGGACAGATACGCAGTATTTT. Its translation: CAMQGQGTDTQYF.

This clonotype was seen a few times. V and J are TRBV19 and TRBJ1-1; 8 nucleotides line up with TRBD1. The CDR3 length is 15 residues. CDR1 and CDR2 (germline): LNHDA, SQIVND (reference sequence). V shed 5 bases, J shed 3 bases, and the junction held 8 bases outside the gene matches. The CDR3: CASSLRQGRHTEAFF. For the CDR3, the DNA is TGTGCCAGTAGTCTACGACAGGGGAGGCACACTGAAGCTTTCTTT.

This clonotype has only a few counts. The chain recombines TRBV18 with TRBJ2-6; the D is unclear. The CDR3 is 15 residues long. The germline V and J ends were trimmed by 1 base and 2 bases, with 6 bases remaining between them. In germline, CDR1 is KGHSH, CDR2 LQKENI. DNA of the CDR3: TGTGCCAGCTCACCACAGGGCACTGGGGCCAACGTCCTGACTTTC. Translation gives CASSPQGTGANVLTF.

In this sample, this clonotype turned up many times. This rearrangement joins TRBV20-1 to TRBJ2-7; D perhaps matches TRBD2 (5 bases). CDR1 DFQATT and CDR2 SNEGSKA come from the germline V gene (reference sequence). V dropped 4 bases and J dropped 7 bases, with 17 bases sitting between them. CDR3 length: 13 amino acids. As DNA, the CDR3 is TGCAGTGCTAATAAGGATGGGTCGGGGGAGCAGTACTTC. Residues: CSANKDGSGEQYF.

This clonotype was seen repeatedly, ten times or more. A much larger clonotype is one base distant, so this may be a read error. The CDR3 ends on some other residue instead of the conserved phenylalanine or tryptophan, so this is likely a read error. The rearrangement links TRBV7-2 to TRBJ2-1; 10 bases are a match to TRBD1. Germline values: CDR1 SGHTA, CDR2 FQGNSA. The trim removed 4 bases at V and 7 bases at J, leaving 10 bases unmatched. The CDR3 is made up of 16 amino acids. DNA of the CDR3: TGTGCCAGCAGCTCACCCGGGACAGGGGCTGGGAATGAGCAGTTCCTC. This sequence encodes CASSSPGTGAGNEQFL.

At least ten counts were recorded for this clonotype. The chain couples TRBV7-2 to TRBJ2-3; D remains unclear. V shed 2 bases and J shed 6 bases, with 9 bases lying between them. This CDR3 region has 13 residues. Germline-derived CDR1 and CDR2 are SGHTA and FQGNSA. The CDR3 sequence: CASSLSQADTQYF. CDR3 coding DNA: TGTGCCAGCAGCTTAAGTCAAGCGGATACGCAGTATTTT.

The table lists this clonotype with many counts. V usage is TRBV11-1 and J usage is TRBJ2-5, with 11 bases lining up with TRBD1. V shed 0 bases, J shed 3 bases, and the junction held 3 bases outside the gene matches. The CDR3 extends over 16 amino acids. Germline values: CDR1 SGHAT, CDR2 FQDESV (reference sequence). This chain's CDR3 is CASSLAMGQGEETQYF. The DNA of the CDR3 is TGTGCCAGCAGCTTAGCGATGGGACAGGGGGAAGAGACCCAGTACTTC.

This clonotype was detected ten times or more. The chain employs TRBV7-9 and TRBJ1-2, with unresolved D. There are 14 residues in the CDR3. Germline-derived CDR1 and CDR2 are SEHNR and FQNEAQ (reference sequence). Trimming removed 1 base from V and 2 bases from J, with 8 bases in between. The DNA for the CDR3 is TGTGCCAGCAGCTTAGAACTGCTGAACTATGGCTACACCTTC. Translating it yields CASSLELLNYGYTF.

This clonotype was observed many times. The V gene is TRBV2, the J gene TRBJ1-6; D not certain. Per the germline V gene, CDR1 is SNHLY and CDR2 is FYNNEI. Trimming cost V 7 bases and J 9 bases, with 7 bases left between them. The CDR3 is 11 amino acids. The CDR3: CASTFGSPLHF. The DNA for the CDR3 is TGTGCCAGCACCTTTGGTTCACCCCTCCACTTT.